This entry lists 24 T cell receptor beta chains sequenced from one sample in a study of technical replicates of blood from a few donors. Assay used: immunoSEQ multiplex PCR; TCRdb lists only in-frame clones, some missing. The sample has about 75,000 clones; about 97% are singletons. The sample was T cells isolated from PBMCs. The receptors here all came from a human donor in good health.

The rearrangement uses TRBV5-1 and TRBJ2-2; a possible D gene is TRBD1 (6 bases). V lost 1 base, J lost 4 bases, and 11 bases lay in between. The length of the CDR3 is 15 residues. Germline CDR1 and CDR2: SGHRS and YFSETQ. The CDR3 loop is CASSLHREFTGELFF. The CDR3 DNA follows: TGCGCCAGCAGCTTGCACAGGGAATTCACCGGGGAGCTGTTTTTT.

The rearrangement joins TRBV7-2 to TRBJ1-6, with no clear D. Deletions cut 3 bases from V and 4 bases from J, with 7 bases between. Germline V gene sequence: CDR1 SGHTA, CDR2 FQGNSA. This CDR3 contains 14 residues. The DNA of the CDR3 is TGTGCCAGCAGCTTTGGCAGATATAATTCACCCCTCCACTTT. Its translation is CASSFGRYNSPLHF.

The CDR3 DNA follows: TGCGCCAGCTGTCCGAGACAGGGGTCAGATACGCAGTATTTT. Protein product: CASCPRQGSDTQYF. This chain uses TRBV5-1 with TRBJ2-3; 8 bases fit TRBD1. There are 14 residues in the CDR3. The V gene's germline CDR1 is SGHRS and CDR2 YFSETQ. Trimming removed 7 bases from V and 4 bases from J; junction bases left unmatched: 8.

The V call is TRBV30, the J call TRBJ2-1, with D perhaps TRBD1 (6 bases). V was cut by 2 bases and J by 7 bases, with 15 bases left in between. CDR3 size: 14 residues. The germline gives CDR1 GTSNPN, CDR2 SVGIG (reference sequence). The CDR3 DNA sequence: TGTGCCTGGAGTACAGGGATACTGACTAATGAGCAGTTCTTC. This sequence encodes CAWSTGILTNEQFF.

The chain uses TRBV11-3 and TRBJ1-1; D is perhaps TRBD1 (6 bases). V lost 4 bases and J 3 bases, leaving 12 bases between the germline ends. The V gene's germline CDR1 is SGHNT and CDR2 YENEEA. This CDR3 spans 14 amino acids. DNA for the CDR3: TGTGCCAGCAGCTCCTACAGACAGGACACTGAAGCTTTCTTT. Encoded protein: CASSSYRQDTEAFF.

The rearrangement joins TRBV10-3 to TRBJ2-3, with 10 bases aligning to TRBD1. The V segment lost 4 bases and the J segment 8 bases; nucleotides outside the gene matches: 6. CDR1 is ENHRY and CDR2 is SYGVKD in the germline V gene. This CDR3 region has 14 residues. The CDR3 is CAISGDRGFGTQYF. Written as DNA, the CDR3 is TGTGCCATCAGTGGGGACAGGGGTTTTGGTACGCAGTATTTT.

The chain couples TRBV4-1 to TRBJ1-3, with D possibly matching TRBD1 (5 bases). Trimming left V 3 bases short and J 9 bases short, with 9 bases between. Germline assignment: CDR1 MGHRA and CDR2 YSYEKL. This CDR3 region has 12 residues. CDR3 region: CASSQNGGTIYF. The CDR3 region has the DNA TGCGCCAGCAGCCAGAACGGGGGCACCATATATTTT.

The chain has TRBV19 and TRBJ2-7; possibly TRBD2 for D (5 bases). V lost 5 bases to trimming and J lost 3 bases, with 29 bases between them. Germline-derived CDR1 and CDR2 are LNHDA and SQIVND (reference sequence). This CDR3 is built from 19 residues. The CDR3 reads CASSLRHVVPGKGYYEQYF. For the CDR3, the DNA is TGTGCCAGTAGTCTCCGTCACGTGGTTCCGGGGAAGGGCTACTACGAGCAGTACTTC.

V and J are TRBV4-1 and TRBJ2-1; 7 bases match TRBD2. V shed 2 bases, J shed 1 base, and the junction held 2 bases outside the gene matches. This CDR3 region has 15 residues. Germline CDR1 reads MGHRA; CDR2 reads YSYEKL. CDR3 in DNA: TGCGCCAGCAGCCAACAAGCGGGATCCTACAATGAGCAGTTCTTC. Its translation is CASSQQAGSYNEQFF.

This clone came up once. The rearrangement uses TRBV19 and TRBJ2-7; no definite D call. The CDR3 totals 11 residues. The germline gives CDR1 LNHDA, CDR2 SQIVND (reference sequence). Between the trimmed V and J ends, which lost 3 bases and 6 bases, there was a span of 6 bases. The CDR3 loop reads CASSIASEQYF. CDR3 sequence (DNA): TGTGCCAGTAGTATCGCCAGCGAGCAGTACTTC.

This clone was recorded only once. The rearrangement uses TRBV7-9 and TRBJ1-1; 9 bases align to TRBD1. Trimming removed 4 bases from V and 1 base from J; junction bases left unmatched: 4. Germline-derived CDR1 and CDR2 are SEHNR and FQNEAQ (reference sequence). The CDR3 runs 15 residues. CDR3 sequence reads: CASSSGTGTNTEAFF. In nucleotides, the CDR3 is TGTGCCAGCAGCTCAGGGACAGGGACGAACACTGAAGCTTTCTTT.

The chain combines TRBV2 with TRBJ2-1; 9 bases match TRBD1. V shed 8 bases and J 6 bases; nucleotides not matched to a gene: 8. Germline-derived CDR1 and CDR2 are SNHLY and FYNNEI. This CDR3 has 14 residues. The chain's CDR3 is CASERDRVGNEQFF. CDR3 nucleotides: TGTGCCAGCGAACGGGACAGGGTAGGCAATGAGCAGTTCTTC.

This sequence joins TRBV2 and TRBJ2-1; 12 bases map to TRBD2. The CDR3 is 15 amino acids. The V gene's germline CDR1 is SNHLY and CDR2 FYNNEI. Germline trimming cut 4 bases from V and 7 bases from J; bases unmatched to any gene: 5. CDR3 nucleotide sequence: TGTGCCAGCAGTGGAGCTAGCGGGAGGGGGAATGAGCAGTTCTTC. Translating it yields CASSGASGRGNEQFF.

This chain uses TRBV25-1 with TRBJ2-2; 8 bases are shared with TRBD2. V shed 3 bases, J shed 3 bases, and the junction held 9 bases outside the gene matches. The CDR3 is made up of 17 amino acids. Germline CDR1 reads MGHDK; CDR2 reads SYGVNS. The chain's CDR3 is CASSDLTGREDTGELFF. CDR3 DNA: TGTGCCAGCAGTGACCTCACCGGGAGGGAGGACACCGGGGAGCTGTTTTTT.

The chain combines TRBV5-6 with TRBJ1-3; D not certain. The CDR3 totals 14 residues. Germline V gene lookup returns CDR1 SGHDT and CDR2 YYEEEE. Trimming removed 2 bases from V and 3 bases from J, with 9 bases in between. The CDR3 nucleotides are TGTGCCAGCAGCTTAGGAGAATTTGGAAACACCATATATTTT. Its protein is CASSLGEFGNTIYF.

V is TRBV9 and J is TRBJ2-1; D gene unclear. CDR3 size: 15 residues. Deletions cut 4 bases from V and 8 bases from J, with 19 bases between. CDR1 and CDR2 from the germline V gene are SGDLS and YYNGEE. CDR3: CASSPSLARGHEQFF. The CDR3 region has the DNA TGTGCCAGCAGCCCGTCTTTGGCGAGAGGCCATGAGCAGTTCTTC.

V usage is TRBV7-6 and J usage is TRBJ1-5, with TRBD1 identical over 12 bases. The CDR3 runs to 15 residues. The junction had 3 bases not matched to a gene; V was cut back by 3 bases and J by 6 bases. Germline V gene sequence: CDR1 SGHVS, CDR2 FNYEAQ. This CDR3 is CASSLGDRGRQPQHF. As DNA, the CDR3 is TGTGCCAGCAGCTTGGGGGACAGGGGGCGTCAGCCCCAGCATTTT.

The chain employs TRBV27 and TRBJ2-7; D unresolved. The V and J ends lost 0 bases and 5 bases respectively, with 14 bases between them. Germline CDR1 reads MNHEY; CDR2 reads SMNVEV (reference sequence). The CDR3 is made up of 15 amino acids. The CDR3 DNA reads TGTGCCAGCAGTTTATCGGGCCCCCTTAGAAACGAGCAGTACTTC. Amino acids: CASSLSGPLRNEQYF.

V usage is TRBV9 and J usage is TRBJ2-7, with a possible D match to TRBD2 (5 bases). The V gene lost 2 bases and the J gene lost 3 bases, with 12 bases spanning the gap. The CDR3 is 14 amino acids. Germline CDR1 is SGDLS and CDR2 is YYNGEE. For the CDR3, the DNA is TGTGCCAGCAGCGTCGGTTTGGGGAGCTACGAGCAGTACTTC. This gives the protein CASSVGLGSYEQYF.

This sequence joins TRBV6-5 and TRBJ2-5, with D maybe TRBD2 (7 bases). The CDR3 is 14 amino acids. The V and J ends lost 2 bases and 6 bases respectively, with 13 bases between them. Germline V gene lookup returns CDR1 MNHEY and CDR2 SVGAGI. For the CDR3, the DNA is TGTGCCAGCAGTTACGAGGGGGGGCTCAAGACCCAGTACTTC. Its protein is CASSYEGGLKTQYF.

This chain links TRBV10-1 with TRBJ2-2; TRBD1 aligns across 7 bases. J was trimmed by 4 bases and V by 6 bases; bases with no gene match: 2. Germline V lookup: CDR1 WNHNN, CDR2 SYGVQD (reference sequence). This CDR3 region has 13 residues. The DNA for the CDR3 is TGCGCCAGCAGACAGGGGCCCACCGGGGAGCTGTTTTTT. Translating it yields CASRQGPTGELFF.

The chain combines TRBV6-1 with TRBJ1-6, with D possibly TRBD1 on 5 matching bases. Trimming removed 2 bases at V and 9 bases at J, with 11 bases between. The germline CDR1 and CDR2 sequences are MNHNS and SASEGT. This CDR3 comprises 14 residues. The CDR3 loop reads CASSETGKGSPLHF. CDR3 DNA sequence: TGTGCCAGCAGTGAAACAGGAAAGGGTTCACCCCTCCACTTT.

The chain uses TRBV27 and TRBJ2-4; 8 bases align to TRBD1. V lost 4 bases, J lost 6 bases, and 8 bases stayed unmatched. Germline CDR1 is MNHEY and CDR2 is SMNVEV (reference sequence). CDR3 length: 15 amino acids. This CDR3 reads CASSSIRQGPNIQYF. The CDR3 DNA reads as TGTGCCAGCAGTTCTATCCGACAGGGGCCAAACATTCAGTACTTC.

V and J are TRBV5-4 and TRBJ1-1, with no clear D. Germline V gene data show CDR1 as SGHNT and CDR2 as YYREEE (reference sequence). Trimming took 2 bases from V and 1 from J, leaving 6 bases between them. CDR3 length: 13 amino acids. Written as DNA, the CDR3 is TGTGCCAGCAGCTTTCGACAGAACACTGAAGCTTTCTTT. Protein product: CASSFRQNTEAFF. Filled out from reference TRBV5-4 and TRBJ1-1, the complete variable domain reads ETGVTQSPTHLIKTRGQQVTLRCSSQSGHNTVSWYQQALGQGPQFIFQYYREEENGRGNFPPRFSGLQFPNYSSELNVNALELDDSALYLCASSFRQNTEAFFGQGTRLTVV.